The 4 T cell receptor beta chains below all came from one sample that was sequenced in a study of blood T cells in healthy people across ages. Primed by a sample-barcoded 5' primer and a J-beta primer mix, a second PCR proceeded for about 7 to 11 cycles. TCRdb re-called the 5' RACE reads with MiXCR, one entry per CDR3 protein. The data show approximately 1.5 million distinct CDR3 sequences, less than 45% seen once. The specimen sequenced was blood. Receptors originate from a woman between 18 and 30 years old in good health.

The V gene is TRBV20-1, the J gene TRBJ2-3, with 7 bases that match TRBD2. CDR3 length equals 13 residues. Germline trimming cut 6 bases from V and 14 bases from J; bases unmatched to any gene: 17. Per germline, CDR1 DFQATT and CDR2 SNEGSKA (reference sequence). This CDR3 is CSATTQMGGLRYF. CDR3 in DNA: TGCAGTGCCACCACCCAAATGGGAGGGCTGCGGTATTTT.

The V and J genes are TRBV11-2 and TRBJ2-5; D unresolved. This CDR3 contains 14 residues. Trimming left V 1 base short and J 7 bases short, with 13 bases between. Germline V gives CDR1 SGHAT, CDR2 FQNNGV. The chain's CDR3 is CASSLALTEWTQYF. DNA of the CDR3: TGTGCCAGCAGCTTAGCGCTCACGGAATGGACCCAGTACTTC.

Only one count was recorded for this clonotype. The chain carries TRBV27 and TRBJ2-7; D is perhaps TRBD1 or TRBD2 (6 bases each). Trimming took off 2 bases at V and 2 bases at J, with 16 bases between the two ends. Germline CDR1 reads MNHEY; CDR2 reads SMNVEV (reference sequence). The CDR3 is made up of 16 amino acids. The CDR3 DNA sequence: TGTGCCAGCAGTTTAGGGTGGAACAGGGAGGCCTACGAGCAGTACTTC. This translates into CASSLGWNREAYEQYF.

The CDR3 loop is CASSQRSGAGGPYNEQFF. CDR3 nucleotides: TGTGCCAGCAGCCAACGATCCGGAGCGGGAGGGCCCTACAATGAGCAGTTCTTC. The chain combines TRBV3-1 with TRBJ2-1, with TRBD2 identical over 10 bases. V gave up 2 bases and J gave up 2 bases; unmatched junction bases: 9. This CDR3 is 18 amino acids long. Germline lookup yields CDR1 LGHDT and CDR2 YNNKEL (reference sequence).